The 21 T cell receptor beta chains presented below share a single source sample, sequenced in a study of T-cell memory formation after mild COVID-19. One entry per CDR3 protein, called by TCRdb with MiXCR from the 5' RACE reads. The top ten hold 3% to 3.5% of the sample, which has 190,000 or so distinct CDR3 sequences, more than 9% seen once. The sequenced material came from PBMCs or a T cell subset sorted from them (not recorded which). These receptors all come from a man aged 18-30 years who had mild COVID-19 (a few samples of this study predate the infection). Cell type and time point are not known.

This clonotype was counted a few times. The chain links TRBV28 to TRBJ2-1; the D gene is possibly TRBD1 (5 bases). The ends were cut back, 3 bases at V and 12 bases at J, with 15 bases in the middle. Germline V CDR1 and CDR2: MDHEN, SYDVKM. CDR3 length equals 13 residues. CDR3 bases: TGTGCCAGCAGTTTTCCGCCCCTCACAGGGCAGTTCTTC. This gives the protein CASSFPPLTGQFF.

This clonotype was detected only a few times. The chain recombines TRBV19 with TRBJ2-5; 9 bases are shared with TRBD1. Germline-derived CDR1 and CDR2 are LNHDA and SQIVND (reference sequence). The V and J ends lost 6 bases and 6 bases, in that order; junction bases with no gene match: 5. This CDR3 is 13 amino acids long. CDR3 sequence: CASRDRGGQTQYF. The CDR3 DNA is TGTGCCAGTAGGGACAGGGGTGGGCAGACCCAGTACTTC. Full variable domain (outside the CDR3, taken from reference TRBV19 and TRBJ2-5): DGGITQSPKYLFRKEGQNVTLSCEQNLNHDAMYWYRQDPGQGLRLIYYSQIVNDFQKGDIAEGYSVSREKKESFPLTVTSAQKNPTAFYLCASRDRGGQTQYFGPGTRLLVL.

This chain connects TRBV4-2 to TRBJ2-4; D is uncertain. The V and J ends lost 0 bases and 1 base respectively, with 13 bases between them. Germline CDR1 is LGHNA and CDR2 is YNFKEQ. This CDR3 is 17 amino acids long. The CDR3 DNA reads TGTGCCAGCAGCCAAGAGTTAAGGAGAAAGGCCAAAAACATTCAGTACTTC. Protein: CASSQELRRKAKNIQYF.

This clonotype was seen a handful of times. The chain joins TRBV11-2 to TRBJ1-6; D remains ambiguous. The CDR3 has 14 amino acids. The germline CDR1 and CDR2 sequences are SGHAT and FQNNGV. The ends were cut back, 3 bases at V and 4 bases at J, with 7 bases in the middle. CDR3 in amino acids: CASSFDPYNSPLHF. The CDR3 DNA is TGTGCCAGCAGCTTCGACCCTTATAATTCACCCCTCCACTTT.

This clonotype has ten or more counts. The chain recombines TRBV27 with TRBJ2-7; D may be TRBD1 (5 bases). The germline V and J ends were trimmed by 2 bases and 3 bases, with 14 bases remaining between them. From germline, CDR1 is MNHEY and CDR2 SMNVEV (reference sequence). The CDR3 length is 15 residues. CDR3 DNA: TGTGCCAGCAGTTTAGGACCCACAGGCTACTACGAGCAGTACTTC. It encodes CASSLGPTGYYEQYF.

Only a few counts were recorded for this clonotype. The V and J genes are TRBV28 and TRBJ1-1; D not resolved. The germline V gene has CDR1 MDHEN and CDR2 SYDVKM. V was pared by 5 bases and J by 2 bases, with 15 bases between. The CDR3 covers 15 residues. The CDR3 DNA reads TGTGCCAGCAGTAACCACGGAAACGTAAACACTGAAGCTTTCTTT. This codes for CASSNHGNVNTEAFF.

This rearrangement joins TRBV5-1 to TRBJ1-6; D possibly corresponds to TRBD1 (5 bases). CDR3 length: 15 residues. Trimming took off 3 bases at V and 7 bases at J, with 14 bases between the two ends. The V gene's germline CDR1 is SGHRS and CDR2 YFSETQ. Written as DNA, the CDR3 is TGCGCCAGCAGCTCAGGGACGGCGGTAAATTCACCCCTCCACTTT. Translating gives CASSSGTAVNSPLHF.

As regards this clonotype: One end of the junction is discordant with germline, which a read error may explain. The chain links TRBV28 to TRBJ2-7; no firm D call. Germline V gene lookup returns CDR1 MDHEN and CDR2 SYDVKM. This CDR3 contains 11 residues. CDR3 in amino acids: CASSVLHTSHF. The CDR3 bases are TGTGCCAGCAGCGTCCTTCACACATCTCACTTC. The full variable domain, in which reference TRBV28 and TRBJ2-7 provide the parts outside the CDR3, is DVKVTQSSRYLVKRTGEKVFLECVQDMDHENMFWYRQDPGLGLRLIYFSYDVKMKEKGDIPEGYSVSREKKERFSLILESASTNQTSMYLCASSVLHTSHFGPGTRLTVT.

In its sample, this clonotype was seen many times. The gene calls are TRBV5-1 and TRBJ2-3, with 9 bases lining up with TRBD1. Germline V lookup: CDR1 SGHRS, CDR2 YFSETQ. V lost 0 bases to trimming and J lost 5 bases; unmatched junction nucleotides: 4. This CDR3 has 15 residues. CDR3 DNA: TGCGCCAGCAGCTTGGAGGGACAGGGAGAAGATACGCAGTATTTT. Encoded protein: CASSLEGQGEDTQYF.

This clonotype was seen a handful of times. V gene TRBV7-2 combines with J gene TRBJ2-3; D is uncertain. This CDR3 is built from 12 residues. Germline CDR1 reads SGHTA; CDR2 reads FQGNSA. V was cut by 8 bases and J by 3 bases, with 9 bases left in between. The CDR3 region is CASRRSTDTQYF. CDR3 nucleotide sequence: TGTGCCAGCCGCCGTAGTACAGATACGCAGTATTTT. The whole variable domain, remainder taken from reference TRBV7-2 and TRBJ2-3, is GAGVSQSPSNKVTEKGKDVELRCDPISGHTALYWYRQSLGQGLEFLIYFQGNSAPDKSGLPSDRFSAERTGGSVSTLTIQRTQQEDSAVYLCASRRSTDTQYFGPGTRLTVL.

The chain has TRBV20-1 and TRBJ1-5; TRBD1 is a possible D gene (5 bases). V was pared by 6 bases and J by 1 base, with 16 bases between. The CDR3 extends over 15 amino acids. The germline V gene has CDR1 DFQATT and CDR2 SNEGSKA (reference sequence). The CDR3 is CSAQGILKSNQPQHF. The CDR3 region has the DNA TGCAGTGCGCAGGGAATTCTGAAAAGCAATCAGCCCCAGCATTTT.

This clonotype was seen many times. The CDR3 loop reads CASSDREVLYEQYF. The CDR3 bases are TGTGCCAGCAGTGACAGGGAAGTCCTCTACGAGCAGTACTTC. V and J are TRBV6-2 or TRBV6-3 and TRBJ2-7; TRBD1 matches at 7 bases. The CDR3 has 14 residues. V shed 5 bases, J shed 3 bases, and the junction held 7 bases outside the gene matches. CDR1 MNHEY and CDR2 SVGEGT come from the germline V gene.

The V and J genes are TRBV11-3 and TRBJ2-1, with a tentative D call TRBD2 (5 bases). The CDR3 consists of 13 residues. The V end lost 4 bases, the J end lost 8 bases, and 12 bases lay between the germline ends. Germline CDR1 reads SGHNT; CDR2 reads YENEEA. In nucleotides, the CDR3 is TGTGCCAGCAGCTCTTGGGGAGTCGATGAGCAGTTCTTC. Amino acids: CASSSWGVDEQFF.

The V gene is TRBV28, the J gene TRBJ2-3, with TRBD1 identical over 9 bases. The J segment lost 2 bases and the V segment lost 4 bases, leaving 4 bases of the junction unmatched. Germline CDR1 MDHEN, CDR2 SYDVKM. The length of the CDR3 is 15 residues. The CDR3 coding sequence is TGTGCCAGCAGTTCGGGACAGGGCATCACAGATACGCAGTATTTT. Its protein is CASSSGQGITDTQYF. Based on the CDR3 plus reference TRBV28 and TRBJ2-3, the full variable domain is DVKVTQSSRYLVKRTGEKVFLECVQDMDHENMFWYRQDPGLGLRLIYFSYDVKMKEKGDIPEGYSVSREKKERFSLILESASTNQTSMYLCASSSGQGITDTQYFGPGTRLTVL.

This clonotype turned up a few times. This chain joins TRBV12-3 or TRBV12-4 and TRBJ2-1, with D perhaps being TRBD1 or TRBD2 (5 bases each). The CDR3 is made up of 12 amino acids. V lost 4 bases and J 12 bases, leaving 13 bases between the germline ends. The CDR3 loop is CASSSGTRGQFF. The CDR3, as DNA: TGTGCCAGCAGTTCGGGTACTAGGGGGCAGTTCTTC.

The gene calls are TRBV6-2 or TRBV6-3 and TRBJ2-7; D not certain. The V end was cut by 0 bases, the J end by 2 bases, with 8 bases between. The CDR3 sequence is 14 residues long. Per germline, CDR1 MNHEY and CDR2 SVGEGT. The CDR3 bases are TGTGCCAGCAGTTACTCTATGGGAACCTACGAGCAGTACGTC. This translates into CASSYSMGTYEQYV.

The sample holds many counts of this clonotype. The V gene is TRBV7-9, the J gene TRBJ2-3; D not resolved. Trimming took 4 bases from V and 6 from J, leaving 8 bases between them. The germline CDR1 and CDR2 sequences are SEHNR and FQNEAQ (reference sequence). The CDR3 consists of 12 residues. The CDR3 nucleotides are TGTGCCAGCAGCTCGGATCAGGATACGCAGTATTTT. This encodes CASSSDQDTQYF. Drawing the rest from reference TRBV7-9 and TRBJ2-3, the complete variable domain is DTGVSQNPRHKITKRGQNVTFRCDPISEHNRLYWYRQTLGQGPEFLTYFQNEAQLEKSRLLSDRFSAERPKGSFSTLEIQRTEQGDSAMYLCASSSDQDTQYFGPGTRLTVL.

The rearrangement links TRBV7-9 to TRBJ1-5; tentative D call: TRBD1 (5 bases). Germline V gene lookup returns CDR1 SEHNR and CDR2 FQNEAQ (reference sequence). With 3 bases removed from V and 0 bases from J, the gap between germline ends came to 12 bases. This CDR3 spans 16 amino acids. The CDR3 loop is CASSLGTSYSNQPQHF. The CDR3 DNA follows: TGTGCCAGCAGCTTGGGGACCTCGTATAGCAATCAGCCCCAGCATTTT.

Many counts were recorded for this clonotype. The chain recombines TRBV7-9 with TRBJ2-3; D ambiguous. The CDR3 is made up of 14 amino acids. Trimming shortened V by 5 bases and J by 0 bases, and 9 bases separated the two germline ends. Germline V gene sequence: CDR1 SEHNR, CDR2 FQNEAQ (reference sequence). The CDR3 loop is CASSPGLSTDTQYF. Here the CDR3 DNA reads TGTGCCAGCAGCCCGGGCCTGAGCACAGATACGCAGTATTTT.

This clonotype came up many times. The CDR3 here is CSVRARLQETQYF. The CDR3, as DNA: TGCAGCGTCCGTGCAAGGCTCCAAGAGACCCAGTACTTC. The rearrangement joins TRBV29-1 to TRBJ2-5; no firm D call. The CDR3 contains 13 residues. CDR1 is SQVTM and CDR2 is ANQGSEA in the germline V gene. The V end was cut by 6 bases, the J end by 1 base, with 12 bases between.

This clonotype appeared a few times. This rearrangement joins TRBV7-2 to TRBJ2-1; D unresolved. V gave up 4 bases and J gave up 8 bases, with 9 bases separating them. The CDR3 runs to 12 residues. Germline V gene data show CDR1 as SGHTA and CDR2 as FQGNSA. CDR3 in amino acids: CASSSRRYEQFF. The CDR3 DNA sequence: TGTGCCAGCAGCTCACGACGATATGAGCAGTTCTTC.